This T cell receptor (beta chain) was sequenced during a study of T cells after yellow fever vaccination. Study results and caveats: Contaminating bulk clonotypes could be abundant in FACS-sorted repertoires.

TCRdb ran MiXCR on the 5' RACE reads and lists one entry per CDR3 protein. This sample carries approximately 330,000 distinct CDR3 sequences, under 15% of them seen once, and the ten largest clones take 2.5% to 3.5%. With regard to this clonotype: Its antigen is as yet unknown.

The germline V gene encodes CDR1 SGHTA and CDR2 FQGNSA. Trimming took 6 bases from V and 0 from J, leaving 15 bases between them. CDR3 size: 16 residues. The receptor was derived from a man between 18 and 29 years old who received the YFV17D yellow fever vaccine. The material sequenced was CD4+ T cells sorted from PBMCs, taken 15 days after the yellow fever booster vaccination. The V gene is TRBV7-2, the J gene TRBJ2-1; TRBD2 might be the D (5 bases). The CDR3: CASSPDYPYSYNEQFF. CDR3 nucleotides: TGTGCCAGCAGTCCCGACTACCCATACTCCTACAATGAGCAGTTCTTC. The entire variable domain, with the rest obtained from reference TRBV7-2 and TRBJ2-1, is as follows: GAGVSQSPSNKVTEKGKDVELRCDPISGHTALYWYRQSLGQGLEFLIYFQGNSAPDKSGLPSDRFSAERTGGSVSTLTIQRTQQEDSAVYLCASSPDYPYSYNEQFFGPGTRLTVL.